This TCR beta chain comes out of a study of blood T cell repertoires in COVID-19 (dated by TCRdb to the early 2020s). Looking at the study overall: Samples from collaborators originated in the United States, Italy and Spain and spanned both the acute and convalescent phases of COVID-19. HLA class I and class II types, where available, came from metadata supplied by the sample provider rather than from assay-based typing. A de-identified subject ID, COVID-19 status, age in years and sex were almost always included in the sample metadata. The prospective study material was composed of cDNA or gDNA derived from T cells, B-cell-depleted T cells, or PBMCs. Samples came from the ongoing ImmuneRACE study (first 160 participants) plus 1,254 subjects from 6 global collaborators. The dataset comprised deeply sampled blood TCRbeta repertoires from subjects exposed to, actively infected with, or recovered from COVID-19. The repertoires were made available in a free public database intended to serve as a resource for research on the immune response to SARS-CoV-2. Findings and caveats that apply to the study as a whole: The amount of clinical and demographic metadata varied by source and participant and was provided uncurated.

TCRbeta CDR3 regions were amplified from genomic DNA by means of the immunoSEQ Assay, a bias-controlled multiplex PCR. In the authors' own workflow: Nucleated cell counts per sample were estimated from amplification of reference gene primers within the assay. To quantify the absolute abundance of each unique TCRbeta CDR3 rearrangement, sequence reads were collapsed and filtered. Productive Simpson clonality was computed per sample as the square root of Simpson's diversity index over productive rearrangements. TCRdb's version of the immuneACCESS table is confined to in-frame rearrangements and falls short of the full clone set. An unresolved V gene accounts for under half of the shortfall where checked; the remainder is of unknown origin. Clone size and V and J calls were adopted from that table, with D and trimming inferred from the DNA. For this sample there are fewer than 80,000 clones; 88% appear just once. The top ten clonotypes cover around a tenth of the sample.

CDR1 and CDR2, per the germline V gene, are MNHEY and SVGAGI. The CDR3 runs 15 residues from the cysteine to the phenylalanine. Only CDR3 DNA remains: 45 bases, in frame from the first base. V loses 0 bases of germline sequence and J loses 1 base, and the interval between the two ends is 7 bases. A remark on this clone: This clone's antigen is unknown. No base qualities exist here, and no much larger clone lies one base off it.

Collaborating institutions collected whole blood in K2EDTA tubes following their own protocols. For TCRbeta analysis, collaborator samples were shipped as frozen whole blood, as isolated PBMCs, or as DNA extracted from either sample type. Recombination joined TRBV6-5 with TRBJ1-3; a tentative D match to TRBD1 spans 6 bases. Sequencing was carried out using peripheral blood. The sequence derives from a human donor in a cohort sampled during active COVID-19. The nucleotide sequence is given as TGTGCCAGCAGTTACTCGACAGGATCTGGAAACACCATATATTTT. This yields the protein CASSYSTGSGNTIYF.